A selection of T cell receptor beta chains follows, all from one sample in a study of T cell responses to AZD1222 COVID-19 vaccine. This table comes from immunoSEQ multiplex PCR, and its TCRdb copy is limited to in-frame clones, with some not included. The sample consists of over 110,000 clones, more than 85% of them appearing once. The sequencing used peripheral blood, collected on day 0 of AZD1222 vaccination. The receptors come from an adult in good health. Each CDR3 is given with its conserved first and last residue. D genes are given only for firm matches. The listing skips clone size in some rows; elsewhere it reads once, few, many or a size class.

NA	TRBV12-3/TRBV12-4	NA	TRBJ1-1	CASSSLNEAFF	TGTGCCAGCAGTTCATTAAATGAAGCTTTCTTT
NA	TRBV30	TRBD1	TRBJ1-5	CAWSGGTDQPQHF	TGTGCCTGGAGTGGCGGGACAGATCAGCCCCAGCATTTT
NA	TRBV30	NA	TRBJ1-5	CAWGTRGNQPQHF	TGTGCCTGGGGTACCAGGGGCAATCAGCCCCAGCATTTT
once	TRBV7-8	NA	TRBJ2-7	CASSLASRFDMQYF	TGTGCCAGCAGCTTAGCATCCCGGTTCGATATGCAGTACTTC
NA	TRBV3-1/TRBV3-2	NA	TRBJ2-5	CASSQDRVAAQETQYF	TGTGCCAGCAGCCAAGATAGAGTAGCGGCCCAAGAGACCCAGTACTTC
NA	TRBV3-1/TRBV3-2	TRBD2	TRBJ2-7	CASSRSSGEQYF	TGTGCCAGCAGTCGGTCTAGCGGGGAGCAGTACTTC
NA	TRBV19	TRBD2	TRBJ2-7	CASKETSGGYSYEQYF	TGTGCCAGTAAGGAGACTAGCGGGGGCTACTCCTACGAGCAGTACTTC
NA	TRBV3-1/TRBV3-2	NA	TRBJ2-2	CASSQEKGEGLRELFF	TGTGCCAGCAGCCAAGAAAAGGGGGAGGGCCTAAGGGAGCTGTTTTTT
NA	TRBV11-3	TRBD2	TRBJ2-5	CASSLGASGETRETQYF	TGTGCCAGCAGCTTAGGTGCTAGCGGGGAGACAAGGGAGACCCAGTACTTC
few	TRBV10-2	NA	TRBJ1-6	CASRTRASPLHF	TGCGCCAGCAGGACAAGGGCTTCACCCCTCCACTTT
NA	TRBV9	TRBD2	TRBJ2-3	CASSVGASGSTDTQYF	TGTGCCAGCAGCGTAGGTGCTAGCGGTAGCACAGATACGCAGTATTTT
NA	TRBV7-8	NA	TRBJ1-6	CASSFTYNSPLHF	TGTGCCAGCAGCTTTACTTATAATTCACCCCTCCACTTT
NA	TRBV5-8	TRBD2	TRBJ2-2	CASSLARLAVNTGELFF	TGTGCCAGCAGCTTGGCCAGACTAGCGGTCAACACCGGGGAGCTGTTTTTT
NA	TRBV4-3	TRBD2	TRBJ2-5	CASSQDREVPMTQYF	TGCGCCAGCAGCCAAGATCGGGAGGTCCCCATGACCCAGTACTTC